This T cell receptor beta chain was observed in a study of control samples from healthy donors and cancer patients. This table comes from immunoSEQ multiplex PCR, and its TCRdb copy is limited to in-frame clones, with some not included. The sample has around 130,000 clones, roughly 89% seen once. The ends lost 4 bases at V and 7 bases at J; junction bases unmatched: 1. Germline-derived CDR1 and CDR2 are SGHRS and YFSETQ. This CDR3 region has 13 residues. The source of this sequence is a man aged 45-65 years with head and neck cancer. The chain carries TRBV5-1 and TRBJ1-5; 11 bases agree with TRBD1. Sequenced material: PBMCs. CDR3 coding DNA: TGCGCCAGCAGCAGGGACAGGGGGCAGCCCCAGCATTTT. Its protein product is CASSRDRGQPQHF.